Included here is one TCR beta chain sequence, with context. This sample is part of a study of blood T cell repertoires in COVID-19. TCRdb keeps only in-frame clones here, not all; method: immunoSEQ multiplex PCR. The sample contains about 190,000 clones, more than 60% of which appear only once. The sequenced sample was peripheral blood. The receptor was derived from a man aged 45-65 years who had recovered from COVID-19.

This CDR3 is CASSSIGGPTYEQYF. The CDR3, as DNA: TGTGCCAGCAGTTCAATCGGCGGGCCGACCTACGAGCAGTACTTC. The rearrangement uses TRBV28 and TRBJ2-7; TRBD2 is a possible D gene (5 bases). V was cut by 4 bases and J by 2 bases, with 15 bases left in between. This CDR3 comprises 15 residues. Germline V lookup: CDR1 MDHEN, CDR2 SYDVKM. The full variable domain, rest sourced from reference TRBV28 and TRBJ2-7, is DVKVTQSSRYLVKRTGEKVFLECVQDMDHENMFWYRQDPGLGLRLIYFSYDVKMKEKGDIPEGYSVSREKKERFSLILESASTNQTSMYLCASSSIGGPTYEQYFGPGTRLTVT.